This TCR beta chain was profiled in a study of OX40 agonist ivuxolimab in advanced cancers. Study-level information: Averaging about 60 years in age, with a range of about 23 to 79, the cohort was 80% to 90% male.

The CDR3 has 15 amino acids. After removal of 3 bases from V and 6 bases from J, the junction contained 6 bases not matched to a gene. Germline CDR1 reads MNHEY; CDR2 reads SMNVEV (reference sequence). This table comes from immunoSEQ multiplex PCR, and its TCRdb copy is limited to in-frame clones, with some not included. This sample carries 45,000 or so clones, around 84% of them seen once, and the ten largest clones take roughly 2.6%. Here the sequenced sample was CD4+ or CD8+ T cells sorted from blood, taken in a trial of the OX40 agonist ivuxolimab. The TCR comes from an adult with an advanced solid tumor such as melanoma, head and neck, liver or kidney cancer. The chain uses TRBV27 and TRBJ2-7; 12 bases agree with TRBD2. The CDR3 sequence: CASSLTSGSILEQYF. CDR3 sequence (DNA): TGTGCCAGCAGTTTGACTAGCGGGAGCATCCTCGAGCAGTACTTC.